These 29 T cell receptor beta chains were sequenced from one sample in a study of post-analysis software for immune sequencing data. TCR beta libraries were prepared from cDNA with unique molecular identifiers. TCRdb reprocessed the PCR reads with MiXCR, giving one entry per CDR3 protein. The sample includes some 500,000 distinct CDR3 sequences, nearly 45% of them seen just once. Study conclusions and caveats: A handful of TRBV segments were significantly more frequent in patients than in controls. TRBV5-6, TRBV5-1 and TRBV20-1 were among these segments.

Their target antigens are unknown. What was sequenced was blood. The receptors here all came from a girl between 10 and 17 years old with multiple sclerosis.

This chain links TRBV4-1 with TRBJ1-1; D may be TRBD1 (6 bases). V lost 0 bases to trimming and J lost 7 bases, with 15 bases between them. CDR3 length equals 15 residues. Germline lookup yields CDR1 MGHRA and CDR2 YSYEKL. The CDR3 protein is CASSQDGRGEGEAFF. The CDR3 DNA sequence: TGCGCCAGCAGCCAAGACGGCAGGGGAGAAGGTGAAGCTTTCTTT.

The chain links TRBV2 to TRBJ2-5, with D possibly being TRBD2 (6 bases). The germline CDR1 and CDR2 sequences are SNHLY and FYNNEI. There are 15 residues in the CDR3. V was shortened by 6 bases and J by 1 base, with 15 bases between the two germline ends. The CDR3 spells CASSQEGLPQETQYF. DNA of the CDR3: TGTGCCAGCAGCCAGGAGGGTCTCCCCCAAGAGACCCAGTACTTC.

This clonotype was observed many times. V usage is TRBV10-3 and J usage is TRBJ1-2; a weak D match, TRBD1 (6 bases). Trimming removed 8 bases from V and 7 bases from J, with 20 bases in between. The CDR3 runs 14 residues. CDR1 is ENHRY, CDR2 SYGVKD, per germline. Here the CDR3 DNA reads TGTGCCATCGGGGACGTAGGTGGGGGCATTGGCTACACCTTC. Translation gives CAIGDVGGGIGYTF.

The J gene is TRBJ1-5, the V gene TRBV12-3 or TRBV12-4; D remains unclear. The CDR3 is 11 residues long. V dropped 6 bases and J dropped 7 bases, with 7 bases sitting between them. Here the CDR3 reads CASRVVQPQHF. The CDR3, as DNA: TGTGCCAGCAGGGTCGTGCAGCCCCAGCATTTT.

The chain uses TRBV3-1 and TRBJ2-1, with 11 nucleotides matching TRBD2. This CDR3 region has 15 residues. J lost 7 bases, V lost 4 bases, and 6 bases had no gene match. Germline V gene data show CDR1 as LGHDT and CDR2 as YNNKEL (reference sequence). CDR3: CASSPALAGVNEQFF. DNA of the CDR3: TGTGCCAGCAGCCCCGCACTAGCGGGAGTTAATGAGCAGTTCTTC.

This clonotype was seen a handful of times. The V and J genes are TRBV6-1 and TRBJ1-4, with 9 bases aligning to TRBD1. The CDR3 totals 14 residues. Germline V gene lookup returns CDR1 MNHNS and CDR2 SASEGT. V gave up 4 bases and J gave up 6 bases; unmatched junction bases: 3. As DNA, the CDR3 is TGTGCCAGCAGTGTCGGGACAGGGCATGAAAAACTGTTTTTT. Its protein product is CASSVGTGHEKLFF.

The chain combines TRBV5-1 with TRBJ2-3; D not resolved. This CDR3 contains 11 residues. Trimming stripped 7 bases from V and 2 bases from J, with 5 bases between. Germline V gene sequence: CDR1 SGHRS, CDR2 YFSETQ. CDR3 coding DNA: TGCGCCAGCGGTCCCACAGATACGCAGTATTTT. Amino acids: CASGPTDTQYF.

This chain uses TRBV10-1 with TRBJ1-1, with TRBD1 matching 7 bases. V lost 6 bases and J lost 6; bases outside the gene matches: 7. The CDR3 sequence is 13 residues long. The V gene's germline CDR1 is WNHNN and CDR2 SYGVQD (reference sequence). CDR3 region: CASSKTGTAEAFF. CDR3 sequence (DNA): TGCGCCAGCAGCAAGACAGGGACCGCTGAAGCTTTCTTT.

The chain has TRBV27 and TRBJ1-5; 7 bases match TRBD1. The germline V gene has CDR1 MNHEY and CDR2 SMNVEV (reference sequence). Trimming took 5 bases from V and 1 from J; bases not matched to a gene: 8. The CDR3 totals 16 residues. The CDR3 region is CASSKLPGQSNQPQHF. In DNA, the CDR3 is TGTGCCAGCAGTAAACTACCGGGACAGAGCAATCAGCCCCAGCATTTT.

The chain carries TRBV4-1 and TRBJ2-3; TRBD2 matches 10 bases. This CDR3 has 16 residues. Germline CDR1 is MGHRA and CDR2 is YSYEKL. Trimming cost V 3 bases and J 2 bases; bases outside gene matches: 5. In nucleotides, the CDR3 is TGCGCCAGCAGCCAGATAGCGGGAGGTACCACAGATACGCAGTATTTT. This gives the protein CASSQIAGGTTDTQYF.

This clonotype was seen more than once but under ten times. V gene TRBV5-1 combines with J gene TRBJ2-5, with 12 bases lining up with TRBD1. The DNA matches TRBJ2-7 better at its end, which makes the J call doubtful. The CDR3 totals 16 residues. The germline CDR1 and CDR2 sequences are SGHRS and YFSETQ. For the CDR3, the DNA is TGCGCCAGCAGCCCAACCACCGGGACAGGGGGCTCCGAGCAGTACTTC. This codes for CASSPTTGTGGSEQYF.

As concerns this clonotype: A much larger clone differs from this one at a single base, so this may be a read error. The chain is built from TRBV11-2 and TRBJ1-5; 10 positions agree with TRBD1. The CDR3 has 18 residues. Germline loops: CDR1 SGHAT, CDR2 FQNNGV. V was clipped by 3 bases and J by 2 bases; unmatched bases: 10. The CDR3 DNA reads TGTGCCAGCAGCTTTCCGGGACAGGGGTGGTGGGGCAATCAGCCCCAGCATTTT. It codes for CASSFPGQGWWGNQPQHF.

This rearrangement joins TRBV7-6 to TRBJ2-3; possibly TRBD1 for D (6 bases). The CDR3 covers 16 residues. Trimming pared 2 bases from V and 4 bases from J, leaving 16 bases between. Per the germline V gene, CDR1 is SGHVS and CDR2 is FNYEAQ. As DNA, the CDR3 is TGTGCCAGCAGCTTACGACAGGTTAGAGGTCCAGATACGCAGTATTTT. Protein product: CASSLRQVRGPDTQYF.

Comment on this clonotype: Its ends do not fully match the called genes, so a read error is possible. J is TRBJ2-5 and V is TRBV20-1; tentatively, D is TRBD1 or TRBD2 (5 bases each). Germline V gene sequence: CDR1 DFQATT, CDR2 SNEGSKA (reference sequence). The CDR3 is 11 amino acids. CDR3 sequence: CSPTLSGTQYF. CDR3 DNA: TGCAGCCCAACCCTCTCGGGGACCCAGTATTTC.

This clonotype was counted ten times or more. The gene calls are TRBV10-3 and TRBJ2-1; D remains ambiguous. The CDR3 is 16 amino acids. The germline V gene has CDR1 ENHRY and CDR2 SYGVKD. Trimming took off 2 bases at V and 7 bases at J, with 18 bases between the two ends. CDR3 amino acids: CAISERADLTLNEQFF. DNA of the CDR3: TGTGCCATCAGTGAGAGGGCTGACCTCACCCTAAATGAGCAGTTCTTC.

This chain connects TRBV29-1 to TRBJ2-7; D is perhaps TRBD1 (5 bases). Germline CDR1 and CDR2: SQVTM and ANQGSEA. The CDR3 contains 13 residues. The V and J ends lost 8 bases and 6 bases respectively, with 20 bases between them. CDR3 nucleotides: TGCAGCCCCCCCCTGGGGCAATCGGGCGAGCAGTACTTC. Its translation: CSPPLGQSGEQYF.

This chain uses TRBV5-4 with TRBJ2-5; D possibly matches TRBD1 or TRBD2 (5 bases each). V lost 1 base, J lost 2 bases, and 15 bases lay in between. Germline V gene lookup returns CDR1 SGHNT and CDR2 YYREEE (reference sequence). The CDR3 length is 16 residues. The CDR3 reads CASSLSGLLRQETQYF. CDR3 nucleotides: TGTGCCAGCAGCTTGTCGGGGCTACTTAGGCAAGAGACCCAGTACTTC. The entire variable domain, with the rest obtained from reference TRBV5-4 and TRBJ2-5, is as follows: ETGVTQSPTHLIKTRGQQVTLRCSSQSGHNTVSWYQQALGQGPQFIFQYYREEENGRGNFPPRFSGLQFPNYSSELNVNALELDDSALYLCASSLSGLLRQETQYFGPGTRLLVL.

The chain is built from TRBV7-9 and TRBJ1-4, with 7 bases lining up with TRBD1. This CDR3 comprises 15 residues. The V gene's germline CDR1 is SEHNR and CDR2 FQNEAQ (reference sequence). The ends lost 5 bases at V and 5 bases at J; junction bases unmatched: 8. The CDR3 DNA reads TGTGCCAGCAGCAGACAGGGAGGAGGGAATGAAAAACTGTTTTTT. The encoded protein is CASSRQGGGNEKLFF.

The chain couples TRBV4-2 to TRBJ2-1, with 10 bases lining up with TRBD2. Losses at the gene ends were 0 bases for V and 0 bases for J; bases not matched to a gene: 5. From germline, CDR1 is LGHNA and CDR2 YNFKEQ. CDR3 size: 18 residues. For the CDR3, the DNA is TGTGCCAGCAGCCAAGAATTCGCTAGCGGGAGCTCCTACAATGAGCAGTTCTTC. This encodes CASSQEFASGSSYNEQFF.

The chain recombines TRBV10-3 with TRBJ1-4; D is unclear. This CDR3 spans 13 amino acids. The germline V and J ends were trimmed by 2 bases and 4 bases, with 5 bases remaining between them. Per the germline V gene, CDR1 is ENHRY and CDR2 is SYGVKD. The CDR3 bases are TGTGCCATCAGTGAGGGTGGTAATGAAAAACTGTTTTTT. Protein: CAISEGGNEKLFF.

The chain has TRBV15 and TRBJ2-3, with 8 bases lining up with TRBD1. CDR1 is LNHNV and CDR2 is YYDKDF in the germline V gene (reference sequence). The V and J ends lost 3 bases and 2 bases, in that order; junction bases with no gene match: 4. CDR3 length: 15 residues. CDR3 protein: CATSRGQVNTDTQYF. The CDR3, as DNA: TGTGCCACCAGCAGGGGACAGGTAAACACAGATACGCAGTATTTT.

This chain links TRBV12-3 or TRBV12-4 with TRBJ2-3; D call uncertain. The V end lost 3 bases, the J end lost 0 bases, and 10 bases lay between the germline ends. The CDR3 is 15 residues long. The CDR3 coding sequence is TGTGCCAGCAGTTTCCCGGGTTTGAGCACAGATACGCAGTATTTT. Protein: CASSFPGLSTDTQYF.

A few counts support this clonotype. The rearrangement uses TRBV4-1 and TRBJ2-6, with no clear D. CDR1 is MGHRA and CDR2 is YSYEKL in the germline V gene. The ends were cut back, 3 bases at V and 0 bases at J, with 9 bases in the middle. CDR3 length: 16 residues. The CDR3 DNA is TGCGCCAGCAGCCAGGAACATCGCTCTGGGGCCAACGTCCTGACTTTC. Translation gives CASSQEHRSGANVLTF.

The chain has TRBV20-1 and TRBJ2-1, with TRBD2 matching 14 bases. V dropped 6 bases and J dropped 4; count of bases not matched to a gene: 8. The CDR3 contains 16 residues. CDR1 is DFQATT, CDR2 SNEGSKA, per germline (reference sequence). CDR3 DNA: TGCAGTGCAAAGGGGACTAGCGGGAGTAATTACAATGAGCAGTTCTTC. It is translated as CSAKGTSGSNYNEQFF.

This chain links TRBV12-3 or TRBV12-4 with TRBJ1-2; D possibly corresponds to TRBD1 (5 bases). This CDR3 spans 13 amino acids. Trimming removed 4 bases from V and 8 bases from J, with 14 bases in between. The CDR3 sequence is CASSYRGREGYTF. The CDR3 DNA sequence: TGTGCCAGCAGTTACCGGGGCCGCGAGGGCTACACCTTC.

This chain uses TRBV18 with TRBJ1-2; TRBD1 agrees at 7 bases. The CDR3 consists of 15 residues. With 1 base clipped from V and 4 bases from J, the junction kept 6 bases outside the gene matches. Per the germline V gene, CDR1 is KGHSH and CDR2 is LQKENI. The CDR3 DNA reads TGTGCCAGCTCACCACGTCAGGGGGACGCCTATGGCTACACCTTC. It codes for CASSPRQGDAYGYTF.

On this clonotype: One base away lies a much larger clone, so this may be a sequencing read error. The V and J genes are TRBV12-3 or TRBV12-4 and TRBJ2-7; D may be TRBD2 (6 bases). The CDR3 length is 12 residues. Trimming took off 6 bases at V and 1 base at J, with 7 bases between the two ends. CDR3 in DNA: TGTGCCAGCAGGCGGGGTTCCTACGAGCAGTACTTC. Protein: CASRRGSYEQYF.

The chain uses TRBV20-1 and TRBJ2-3; D uncertain. The CDR3 spans 13 residues. Germline CDR1 DFQATT, CDR2 SNEGSKA (reference sequence). Trimming removed 6 bases at V and 2 bases at J, with 12 bases between. The DNA of the CDR3 is TGCAGTGCAGAGAGCAGATACACAGATACGCAGTATTTT. It is translated as CSAESRYTDTQYF.

This clonotype was detected a few times. The rearrangement joins TRBV9 to TRBJ2-7, with no clear D. V dropped 5 bases and J dropped 2 bases, with 17 bases sitting between them. This CDR3 is 15 amino acids long. The V gene's germline CDR1 is SGDLS and CDR2 YYNGEE. CDR3 in DNA: TGTGCCAGCAGTGTTGGTAGCTCATTAACCTACGAGCAGTACTTC. This gives the protein CASSVGSSLTYEQYF.